Presented here are 5 T cell receptor beta chains from one specimen sequenced in a study of breast tumors, draining lymph nodes, adjacent tissues. Breast cancer patients provided tissue from their axillary draining lymph nodes. TCRdb reanalysed the multiplex PCR reads using MiXCR and keeps one entry per CDR3 protein. The sample has approximately 280,000 distinct CDR3 sequences; around 30% are singletons. Input material: axillary lymph node tissue. These receptors were obtained from a female donor with breast cancer. Some clones in this sample may be carry-over from other donors' samples.

The chain links TRBV7-3 to TRBJ2-2, with TRBD2 as a possible D gene (7 bases). Germline V gives CDR1 SGHTA, CDR2 FQGTGA. Trimming pared 5 bases from V and 7 bases from J, leaving 11 bases between. This CDR3 has 13 residues. CDR3 nucleotide sequence: TGTGCCAGCAGCGAGGGAGGGGGCGGGGAGCTGTTTTTT. Protein product: CASSEGGGGELFF.

This clonotype was recorded at least ten times. The chain combines TRBV30 with TRBJ2-7, with 7 bases that match TRBD1. The CDR3 sequence is 12 residues long. Germline CDR1 and CDR2: GTSNPN and SVGIG (reference sequence). V lost 1 base and J lost 4; bases outside the gene matches: 1. This CDR3 is CAWSGQGYEQYF. The CDR3 DNA reads as TGTGCCTGGAGTGGACAGGGTTACGAGCAGTACTTC. The entire variable domain, with the rest obtained from reference TRBV30 and TRBJ2-7, is as follows: SQTIHQWPATLVQPVGSPLSLECTVEGTSNPNLYWYRQAAGRGLQLLFYSVGIGQISSEVPQNLSASRPQDRQFILSSKKLLLSDSGFYLCAWSGQGYEQYFGPGTRLTVT.

This clonotype was counted ten times or more. The J gene is TRBJ2-2, the V gene TRBV19; D may be TRBD1 or TRBD2 (5 bases each). The germline V gene encodes CDR1 LNHDA and CDR2 SQIVND (reference sequence). Trimming took off 7 bases at V and 2 bases at J, with 11 bases between the two ends. This CDR3 region has 14 residues. The CDR3 nucleotides read TGTGCCAGTAAAGAGGGGCCAAACACCGGGGAGCTGTTTTTT. Translation gives CASKEGPNTGELFF.

This clonotype has a count of ten or more. The rearrangement joins TRBV9 to TRBJ2-7; TRBD2 agrees at 13 bases. Per germline, CDR1 SGDLS and CDR2 YYNGEE. Unmatched junction bases numbered 6, after V lost 0 bases and J lost 3 bases. The CDR3 loop spans 17 amino acids. In DNA form, the CDR3 reads TGTGCCAGCAGCGTAGGCGGACTAGCGGGAGCTCACTACGAGCAGTACTTC. Translating it yields CASSVGGLAGAHYEQYF.

About this clonotype itself: A much larger clone lies a single base off, so this may be a read error. The chain has TRBV6-6 and TRBJ2-2; 11 nucleotides line up with TRBD2. The CDR3 has 17 residues. Germline-derived CDR1 and CDR2 are MNHNY and SVGAGI (reference sequence). The chain's CDR3 is CAGSYGVAGGPTGELFF. The CDR3 DNA reads as TGTGCCGGCAGTTACGGGGTAGCGGGAGGGCCCACCGGGGAGCTGTTTTTT.